Shown below are 13 T cell receptor beta chains from a single sample sequenced in a study of blood T cell repertoires in COVID-19. Profiling relied on immunoSEQ multiplex PCR, and the TCRdb table lists in-frame clones only, not all of them. The sample includes 200,000 to 250,000 clones, around four fifths of them seen just once. Sequencing was performed on peripheral blood. These receptors all come from a woman aged 70 to 79 with active or convalescent COVID-19.

The chain links TRBV4-3 to TRBJ1-6, with 7 bases identical to TRBD1. Germline CDR1 and CDR2: LGHNA and YSLEER. With V trimmed by 3 bases and J by 2 bases, 4 bases remained unmatched. The CDR3 has 16 residues. The CDR3 spells CASSHRQGPYNSPLHF. CDR3 in DNA: TGCGCCAGCAGCCACCGACAGGGCCCCTATAATTCACCCCTCCACTTT.

The chain has TRBV6-5 and TRBJ1-4; D unclear. The CDR3 is made up of 15 amino acids. Trimming removed 2 bases at V and 5 bases at J, with 12 bases between. Germline-derived CDR1 and CDR2 are MNHEY and SVGAGI. The CDR3 here is CASSYTAGQNEKLFF. The DNA for the CDR3 is TGTGCCAGCAGTTACACTGCAGGCCAGAATGAAAAACTGTTTTTT.

In this sample, this clone turned up a few times. The chain recombines TRBV27 with TRBJ2-7; D is perhaps TRBD2 (5 bases). The CDR3 loop spans 17 amino acids. The ends were cut back, 2 bases at V and 0 bases at J, with 17 bases in the middle. Germline V CDR1 and CDR2: MNHEY, SMNVEV (reference sequence). In DNA form, the CDR3 reads TGTGCCAGCAGTTTAGCGGGTGGGAGAGGACTCTCCTACGAGCAGTACTTC. Its translation: CASSLAGGRGLSYEQYF.

The genes are TRBV9 and TRBJ2-7, with TRBD2 matching over 9 bases. Germline CDR1 reads SGDLS; CDR2 reads YYNGEE. The CDR3 is 14 residues long. Unmatched junction bases numbered 6, after V lost 3 bases and J lost 5 bases. The CDR3 coding sequence is TGTGCCAGCAGCGGCGGGAGGGCCGGGGACGAGCAGTACTTC. Amino acids: CASSGGRAGDEQYF. The variable domain in full, completed from reference TRBV9 and TRBJ2-7, reads DSGVTQTPKHLITATGQRVTLRCSPRSGDLSVYWYQQSLDQGLQFLIQYYNGEERAKGNILERFSAQQFPDLHSELNLSSLELGDSALYFCASSGGRAGDEQYFGPGTRLTVT.

A few counts support this clone. An end of the junction does not agree with germline; a read error may underlie this. The gene calls are TRBV7-3 and TRBJ2-3, with 7 bases identical to TRBD2. This CDR3 has 14 residues. Germline lookup yields CDR1 SGHTA and CDR2 FQGTGA. The CDR3 spells CASSLSGSRDTQYF. The CDR3 DNA reads TGTGCCAGCAGCTTAAGCGGGAGCAGAGATACGCAGTATTTT.

The genes are TRBV3-1 (or the pseudogene TRBV3-2) and TRBJ1-6, with D perhaps TRBD1 (6 bases). The CDR3 sequence is 13 residues long. Per the germline V gene, CDR1 is LGHDT and CDR2 is YNNKEL (reference sequence). V lost 6 bases to trimming and J lost 15 bases, with 18 bases between them. The CDR3 bases are TGTGCCAGCAGTTCCGGGACAACTTTCAACCTCCACTTT. Protein: CASSSGTTFNLHF.

The CDR3 loop is CASSRLGGVSGDTQYF. CDR3 DNA sequence: TGTGCCAGCAGTCGACTTGGGGGGGTCTCAGGAGATACGCAGTATTTT. The chain employs TRBV6-6 and TRBJ2-3; 7 nucleotides match TRBD2. CDR1 and CDR2 from the germline V gene are MNHNY and SVGAGI (reference sequence). The CDR3 is made up of 16 amino acids. Trimming cost V 5 bases and J 5 bases; bases outside gene matches: 13.

The chain is built from TRBV27 and TRBJ2-1; the D gene is possibly TRBD1 (5 bases). The CDR3 is made up of 15 amino acids. Germline loops: CDR1 MNHEY, CDR2 SMNVEV (reference sequence). The V and J ends lost 1 base and 2 bases respectively, with 9 bases between them. The chain's CDR3 is CASSLFAGTYNEQFF. DNA of the CDR3: TGTGCCAGCAGTTTATTCGCAGGGACCTACAATGAGCAGTTCTTC.

This sequence joins TRBV14 and TRBJ2-7, with 7 positions matching TRBD1. CDR1 is SGHDN, CDR2 FVKESK, per germline. V lost 1 base, J lost 7 bases, and 7 bases stayed unmatched. The CDR3 is 14 residues long. DNA of the CDR3: TGTGCCAGCAGCCAAGTGGAAGGGGGCAGGGAGCAGTACTTC. Its translation is CASSQVEGGREQYF.

The J gene is TRBJ2-7, the V gene TRBV18; 8 bases agree with TRBD2. The CDR3 covers 14 residues. Germline lookup yields CDR1 KGHSH and CDR2 LQKENI. With 5 bases clipped from V and 6 bases from J, the junction kept 9 bases outside the gene matches. CDR3 protein: CASSAMVLAGEQYF. The CDR3 DNA follows: TGTGCCAGCTCAGCTATGGTCCTAGCGGGCGAGCAGTACTTC.

The rearrangement joins TRBV6-5 to TRBJ1-4; perhaps TRBD1 as D (6 bases). CDR1 MNHEY and CDR2 SVGAGI come from the germline V gene. This CDR3 is built from 15 residues. V was shortened by 4 bases and J by 0 bases, with 9 bases between the two germline ends. The CDR3 DNA reads as TGTGCCAGCAGTTTAAGACAGGCAACTAATGAAAAACTGTTTTTT. Its protein product is CASSLRQATNEKLFF.

This chain uses TRBV19 with TRBJ1-2, with D perhaps matching TRBD1 (6 bases). CDR1 and CDR2 (germline): LNHDA, SQIVND (reference sequence). This CDR3 has 15 amino acids. V was cut by 3 bases and J by 5 bases, with 16 bases left in between. Written as DNA, the CDR3 is TGTGCCAGTAGTATTGGGACAAAGCCGGAGTATGGCTACACCTTC. Residues: CASSIGTKPEYGYTF.

There are a few counts of this clone. The chain joins TRBV5-4 to TRBJ2-5, with D perhaps TRBD2 (5 bases). The germline CDR1 and CDR2 sequences are SGHNT and YYREEE (reference sequence). Trimming took off 1 base at V and 2 bases at J, with 9 bases between the two ends. CDR3 length equals 14 residues. The DNA for the CDR3 is TGTGCCAGCAGCTTGCCCGGAGGTCAAGAGACCCAGTACTTC. Its translation is CASSLPGGQETQYF. The full variable domain, rest sourced from reference TRBV5-4 and TRBJ2-5, is ETGVTQSPTHLIKTRGQQVTLRCSSQSGHNTVSWYQQALGQGPQFIFQYYREEENGRGNFPPRFSGLQFPNYSSELNVNALELDDSALYLCASSLPGGQETQYFGPGTRLLVL.